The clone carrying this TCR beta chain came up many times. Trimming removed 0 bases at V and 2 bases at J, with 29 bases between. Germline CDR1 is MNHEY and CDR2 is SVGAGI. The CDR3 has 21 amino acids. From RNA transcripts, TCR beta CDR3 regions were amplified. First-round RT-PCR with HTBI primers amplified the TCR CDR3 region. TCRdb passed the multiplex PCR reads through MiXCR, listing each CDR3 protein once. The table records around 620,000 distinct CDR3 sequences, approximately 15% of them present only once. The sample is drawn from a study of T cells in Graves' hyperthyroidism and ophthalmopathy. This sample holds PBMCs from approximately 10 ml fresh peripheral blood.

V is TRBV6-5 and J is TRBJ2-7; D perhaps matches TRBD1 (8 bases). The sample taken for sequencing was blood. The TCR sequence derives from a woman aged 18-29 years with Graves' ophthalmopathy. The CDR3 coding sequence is TGTGCCAGCAGTTACTCGAGACGTGAACAGGGGGAGGGCGGGAGCCCCTACGAGCAGTACTTC. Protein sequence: CASSYSRREQGEGGSPYEQYF.